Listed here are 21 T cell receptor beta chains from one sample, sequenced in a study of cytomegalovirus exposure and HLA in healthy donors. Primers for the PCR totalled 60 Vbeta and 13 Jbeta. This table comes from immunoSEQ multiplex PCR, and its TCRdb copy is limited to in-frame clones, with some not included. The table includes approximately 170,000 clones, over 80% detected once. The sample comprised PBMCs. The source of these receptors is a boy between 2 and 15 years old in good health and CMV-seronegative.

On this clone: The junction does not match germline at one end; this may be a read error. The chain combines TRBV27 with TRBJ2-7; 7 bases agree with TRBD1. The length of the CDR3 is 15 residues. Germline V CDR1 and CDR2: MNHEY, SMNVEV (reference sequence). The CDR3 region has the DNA TGTGCCAGCAGCTTATACAGGGGTCCCCGCTACGAGCAGTACTTC. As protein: CASSLYRGPRYEQYF.

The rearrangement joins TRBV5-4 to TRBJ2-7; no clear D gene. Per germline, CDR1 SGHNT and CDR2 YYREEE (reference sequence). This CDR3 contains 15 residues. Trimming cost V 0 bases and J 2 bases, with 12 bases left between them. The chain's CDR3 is CASSLGTVRPYEQYF. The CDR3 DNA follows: TGTGCCAGCAGCTTGGGAACAGTCCGTCCCTACGAGCAGTACTTC.

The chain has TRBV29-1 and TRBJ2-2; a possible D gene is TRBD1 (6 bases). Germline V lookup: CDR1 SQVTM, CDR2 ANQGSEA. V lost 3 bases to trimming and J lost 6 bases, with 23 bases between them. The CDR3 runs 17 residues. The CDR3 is CSVDLGRGPAGAGELFF. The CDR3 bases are TGCAGCGTTGATCTCGGCAGGGGCCCAGCCGGGGCCGGGGAGCTGTTTTTT.

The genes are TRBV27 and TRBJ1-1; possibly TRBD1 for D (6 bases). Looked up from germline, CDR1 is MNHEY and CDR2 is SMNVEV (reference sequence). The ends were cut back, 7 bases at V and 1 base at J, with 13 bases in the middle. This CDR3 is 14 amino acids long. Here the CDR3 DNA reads TGTGCCAGCAAACCACGGACAGAGAACACTGAAGCTTTCTTT. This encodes CASKPRTENTEAFF.

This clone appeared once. The CDR3 DNA reads as TGTGCCAGCAGCTTAACTAGCGGGAGGGTGTCGAACAATGAGCAGTTCTTC. Its translation: CASSLTSGRVSNNEQFF. The chain employs TRBV7-9 and TRBJ2-1, with 13 bases lining up with TRBD2. Germline V gene sequence: CDR1 SEHNR, CDR2 FQNEAQ (reference sequence). Trimming removed 2 bases from V and 5 bases from J; junction bases left unmatched: 6. This CDR3 has 17 amino acids.

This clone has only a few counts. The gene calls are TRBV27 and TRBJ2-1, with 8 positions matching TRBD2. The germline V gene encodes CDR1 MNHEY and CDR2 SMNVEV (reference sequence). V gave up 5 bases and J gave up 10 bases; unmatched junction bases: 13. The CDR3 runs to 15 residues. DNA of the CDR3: TGTGCCAGCAGTACTCGGCTAGCGGGCGTGCGGGAGCAGTTCTTC. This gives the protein CASSTRLAGVREQFF.

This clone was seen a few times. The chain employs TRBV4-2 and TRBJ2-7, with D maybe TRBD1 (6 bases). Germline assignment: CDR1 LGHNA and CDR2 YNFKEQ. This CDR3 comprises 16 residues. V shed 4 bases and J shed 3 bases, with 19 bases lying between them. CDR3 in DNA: TGTGCCAGCAGCCTCCAATCCTCAGAGGGGGTCTACGAGCAGTACTTC. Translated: CASSLQSSEGVYEQYF.

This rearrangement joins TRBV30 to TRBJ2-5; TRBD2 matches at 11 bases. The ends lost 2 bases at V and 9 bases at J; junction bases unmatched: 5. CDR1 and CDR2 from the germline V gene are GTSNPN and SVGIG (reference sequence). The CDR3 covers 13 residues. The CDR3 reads CAWSIVAGGAQYF. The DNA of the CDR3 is TGTGCCTGGAGTATTGTAGCGGGAGGGGCCCAGTACTTC. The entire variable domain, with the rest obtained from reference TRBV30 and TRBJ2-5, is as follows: SQTIHQWPATLVQPVGSPLSLECTVEGTSNPNLYWYRQAAGRGLQLLFYSVGIGQISSEVPQNLSASRPQDRQFILSSKKLLLSDSGFYLCAWSIVAGGAQYFGPGTRLLVL.

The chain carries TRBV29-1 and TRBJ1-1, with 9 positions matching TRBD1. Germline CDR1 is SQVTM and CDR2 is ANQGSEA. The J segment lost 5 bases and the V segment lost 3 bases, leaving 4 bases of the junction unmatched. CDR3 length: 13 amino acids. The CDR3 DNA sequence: TGCAGCGTTGAGACAGGGGGTAGGACTGAAGCTTTCTTT. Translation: CSVETGGRTEAFF.

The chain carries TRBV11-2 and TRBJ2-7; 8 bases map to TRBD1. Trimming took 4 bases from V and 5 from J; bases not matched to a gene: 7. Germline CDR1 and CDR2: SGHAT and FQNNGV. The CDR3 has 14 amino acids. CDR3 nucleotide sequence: TGTGCCAGCAGCTCCCGGGACAGGAGGCACGAGCAGTACTTC. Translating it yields CASSSRDRRHEQYF.

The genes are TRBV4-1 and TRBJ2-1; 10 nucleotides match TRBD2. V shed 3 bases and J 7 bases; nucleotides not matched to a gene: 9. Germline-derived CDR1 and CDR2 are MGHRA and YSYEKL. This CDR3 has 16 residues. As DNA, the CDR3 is TGCGCCAGCAGCCACCTAGCGGGGGTATTGTGGAATGAGCAGTTCTTC. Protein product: CASSHLAGVLWNEQFF.

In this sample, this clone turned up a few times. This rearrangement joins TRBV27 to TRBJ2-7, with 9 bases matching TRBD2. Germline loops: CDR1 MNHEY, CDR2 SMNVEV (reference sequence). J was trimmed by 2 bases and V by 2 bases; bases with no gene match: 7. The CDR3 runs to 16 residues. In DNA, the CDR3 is TGTGCCAGCAGTTTACACGCTAGCGGGACCACCTACGAGCAGTACTTC. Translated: CASSLHASGTTYEQYF.

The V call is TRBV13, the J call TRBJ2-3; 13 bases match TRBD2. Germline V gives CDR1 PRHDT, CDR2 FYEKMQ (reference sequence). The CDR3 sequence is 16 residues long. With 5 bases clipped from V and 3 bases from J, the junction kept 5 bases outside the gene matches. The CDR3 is CASSIRTSGRTDTQYF. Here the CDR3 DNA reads TGTGCCAGCAGCATAAGGACTAGCGGGAGAACAGATACGCAGTATTTT.

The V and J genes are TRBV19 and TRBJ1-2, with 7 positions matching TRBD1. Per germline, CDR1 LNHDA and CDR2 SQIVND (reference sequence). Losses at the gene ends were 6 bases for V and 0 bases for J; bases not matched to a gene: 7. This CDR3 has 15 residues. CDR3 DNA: TGTGCCAGTAGAACGACAGGGCATGCTAACTATGGCTACACCTTC. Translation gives CASRTTGHANYGYTF.

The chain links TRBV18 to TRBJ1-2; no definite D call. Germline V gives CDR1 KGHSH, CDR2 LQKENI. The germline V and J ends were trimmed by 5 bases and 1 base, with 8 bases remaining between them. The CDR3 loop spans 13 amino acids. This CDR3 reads CASSITDNYGYTF. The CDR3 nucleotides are TGTGCCAGCTCAATTACAGATAACTATGGCTACACCTTC.

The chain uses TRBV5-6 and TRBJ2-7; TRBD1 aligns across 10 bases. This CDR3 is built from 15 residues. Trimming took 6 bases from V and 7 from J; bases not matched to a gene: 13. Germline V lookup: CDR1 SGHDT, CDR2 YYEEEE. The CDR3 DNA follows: TGTGCCAGCACAGCCCGGGACAGGGGTTTCGGGGAGCAGTACTTC. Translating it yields CASTARDRGFGEQYF.

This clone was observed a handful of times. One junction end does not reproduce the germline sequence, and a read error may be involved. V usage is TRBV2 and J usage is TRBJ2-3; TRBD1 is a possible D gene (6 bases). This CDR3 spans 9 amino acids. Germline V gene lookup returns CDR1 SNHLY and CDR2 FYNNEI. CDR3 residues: CASRSDRNF. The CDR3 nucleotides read TGTGCCAGCAGGTCGGACAGAAATTTT.

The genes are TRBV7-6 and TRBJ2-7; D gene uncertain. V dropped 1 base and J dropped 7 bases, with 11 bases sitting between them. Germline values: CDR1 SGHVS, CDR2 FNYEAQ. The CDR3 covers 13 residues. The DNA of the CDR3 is TGTGCCAGCAGCTTAGAGTCGGGTGGAGAGCAGTACGTC. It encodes CASSLESGGEQYV.

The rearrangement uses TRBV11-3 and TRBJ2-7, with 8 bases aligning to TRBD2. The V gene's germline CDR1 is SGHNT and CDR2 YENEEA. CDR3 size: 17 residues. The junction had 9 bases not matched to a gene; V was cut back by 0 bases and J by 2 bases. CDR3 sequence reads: CASSLERDGTRTYEQYF. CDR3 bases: TGTGCCAGCAGCTTAGAGAGGGACGGGACTAGGACCTACGAGCAGTACTTC.

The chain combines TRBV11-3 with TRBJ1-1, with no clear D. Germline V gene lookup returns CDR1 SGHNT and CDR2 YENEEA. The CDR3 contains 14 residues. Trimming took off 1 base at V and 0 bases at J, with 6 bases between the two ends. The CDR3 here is CASSLGGLNTEAFF. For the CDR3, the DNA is TGTGCCAGCAGCTTAGGAGGGCTGAACACTGAAGCTTTCTTT.

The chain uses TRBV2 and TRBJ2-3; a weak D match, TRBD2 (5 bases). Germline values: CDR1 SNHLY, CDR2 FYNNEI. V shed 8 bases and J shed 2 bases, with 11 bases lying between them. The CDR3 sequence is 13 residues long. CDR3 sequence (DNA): TGTGCCAGCCTAGGGAGCGACACAGATACGCAGTATTTT. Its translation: CASLGSDTDTQYF.